What follows are 21 T cell receptor beta chains derived from one specimen sequenced in a study of CD8 T cells in Susac syndrome. With random hexamers, reverse transcription was performed on about 0.5 to 1 ug of RNA. TCRdb itself ran the immunoSEQ multiplex PCR reads through MiXCR, one entry per CDR3 protein. The sample holds 71,000 or so distinct CDR3 sequences; 93% are singletons and the top ten take over 0.12%. Sequenced: CD4+ T cells from PBMCs. The receptor set was obtained from a human donor with Susac syndrome.

The J gene is TRBJ1-2, the V gene TRBV12-5; no reliable D call. V lost 2 bases to trimming and J lost 6 bases, with 4 bases between them. The CDR3 is 11 residues long. Germline V gene lookup returns CDR1 LGHNT and CDR2 FRNRAP. This CDR3 is CASGLNNGYTF. The CDR3 nucleotides read TGTGCTAGTGGTTTGAATAATGGCTACACCTTC.

This clonotype has a handful of counts. V and J are TRBV29-1 and TRBJ2-2; a possible D gene is TRBD1 (6 bases). Trimming pared 7 bases from V and 3 bases from J, leaving 12 bases between. Germline-derived CDR1 and CDR2 are SQVTM and ANQGSEA. The CDR3 consists of 13 residues. The DNA of the CDR3 is TGCAGCGGCGTGAGGACAGACACCGGGGAGCTGTTTTTT. This encodes CSGVRTDTGELFF.

In this sample, this clonotype turned up once. The J gene is TRBJ1-1, the V gene TRBV28, with 8 bases that match TRBD1. Germline assignment: CDR1 MDHEN and CDR2 SYDVKM. The ends lost 3 bases at V and 3 bases at J; junction bases unmatched: 12. CDR3 length: 17 amino acids. CDR3 protein: CASSLYDWGQADTEAFF. The DNA of the CDR3 is TGTGCCAGCAGTTTGTATGATTGGGGACAGGCGGACACTGAAGCTTTCTTT. The full variable domain, rest sourced from reference TRBV28 and TRBJ1-1, is DVKVTQSSRYLVKRTGEKVFLECVQDMDHENMFWYRQDPGLGLRLIYFSYDVKMKEKGDIPEGYSVSREKKERFSLILESASTNQTSMYLCASSLYDWGQADTEAFFGQGTRLTVV.

The V call is TRBV30, the J call TRBJ2-6; tentatively, D is TRBD1 (6 bases). Germline assignment: CDR1 GTSNPN and CDR2 SVGIG (reference sequence). Trimming took off 1 base at V and 3 bases at J, with 10 bases between the two ends. There are 15 residues in the CDR3. The CDR3 DNA follows: TGTGCCTGGAGTGCGGTCAGGGGTGGGGCCAACGTCCTGACTTTC. This codes for CAWSAVRGGANVLTF.

The V call is TRBV6-5, the J call TRBJ2-5; D tentatively fits TRBD1 or TRBD2 (5 bases each). V was cut by 0 bases and J by 5 bases, with 7 bases left in between. Germline CDR1 MNHEY, CDR2 SVGAGI. The CDR3 covers 13 residues. CDR3 DNA: TGTGCCAGCAGTTACTCAGGGGAGGAGACCCAGTACTTC. Amino acid sequence: CASSYSGEETQYF.

V is TRBV21-1 and J is TRBJ1-5; the tabulated D call, TRBD1, remains unverified against the DNA. TRBV21-1 is labeled a pseudogene. This CDR3 spans 17 amino acids. The CDR3 loop is CASSKGGRTGSNQPQHF. DNA of the CDR3: TGTGCCAGCAGCAAAGGTGGCCGGACAGGCAGCAATCAGCCCCAGCATTTT.

The rearrangement links TRBV15 to TRBJ2-5, with 10 bases that match TRBD1. With 3 bases clipped from V and 4 bases from J, the junction kept 5 bases outside the gene matches. From germline, CDR1 is LNHNV and CDR2 YYDKDF (reference sequence). The CDR3 is made up of 15 amino acids. The CDR3 reads CATSRQGQGRETQYF. In DNA form, the CDR3 reads TGTGCCACCAGCAGGCAGGGACAGGGGAGAGAGACCCAGTACTTC.

V gene TRBV14 combines with J gene TRBJ2-3, with TRBD2 as a possible D gene (6 bases). The CDR3 sequence is 16 residues long. The germline CDR1 and CDR2 sequences are SGHDN and FVKESK. Trimming shortened V by 1 base and J by 2 bases, and 13 bases separated the two germline ends. The CDR3 DNA reads TGTGCCAGCAGCCAAGTGTTGGGACTTGACACAGATACGCAGTATTTT. This encodes CASSQVLGLDTDTQYF.

The rearrangement uses TRBV7-2 and TRBJ2-5, with D possibly matching TRBD1 (6 bases). Per germline, CDR1 SGHTA and CDR2 FQGNSA. The CDR3 runs 14 residues. Trimming pared 0 bases from V and 2 bases from J, leaving 7 bases between. As DNA, the CDR3 is TGTGCCAGCAGCTTAGCGCAGGGGCAAGAGACCCAGTACTTC. Translated, it gives CASSLAQGQETQYF.

The chain has TRBV10-3 and TRBJ2-1, with a possible D match to TRBD2 (5 bases). The CDR3 runs to 14 residues. The V gene's germline CDR1 is ENHRY and CDR2 SYGVKD. V shed 1 base and J shed 6 bases, with 10 bases lying between them. CDR3: CAISEFEGGNEQFF. CDR3 in DNA: TGTGCCATCAGTGAGTTCGAGGGCGGCAATGAGCAGTTCTTC.

This clonotype was detected once. The chain carries TRBV20-1 and TRBJ1-3, with D perhaps TRBD1 (5 bases). Trimming removed 6 bases at V and 3 bases at J, with 18 bases between. Germline lookup yields CDR1 DFQATT and CDR2 SNEGSKA (reference sequence). This CDR3 is 15 amino acids long. CDR3 coding DNA: TGCAGTGCCCTCCCCATTCGGGACTATGGAAACACCATATATTTT. Translating gives CSALPIRDYGNTIYF.

The rearrangement links TRBV28 to TRBJ1-5; no definite D call. The CDR3 loop spans 12 amino acids. Trimming cost V 4 bases and J 6 bases, with 7 bases left between them. Germline V gene sequence: CDR1 MDHEN, CDR2 SYDVKM. The CDR3 reads CASSSEAQPQHF. The CDR3, as DNA: TGTGCCAGCAGTTCCGAAGCTCAGCCCCAGCATTTT.

The CDR3 DNA follows: TGTGCCAGCAGCCCCGTTGTCCTGAACCAGCATTTT. Residues: CASSPVVLNQHF. This chain joins TRBV28 and TRBJ1-5; D gene ambiguous. Per germline, CDR1 MDHEN and CDR2 SYDVKM. The CDR3 is 12 residues long. V was trimmed by 6 bases and J by 12 bases, leaving 15 bases between them. Using reference TRBV28 and TRBJ1-5 for the parts outside the CDR3, the full variable domain is DVKVTQSSRYLVKRTGEKVFLECVQDMDHENMFWYRQDPGLGLRLIYFSYDVKMKEKGDIPEGYSVSREKKERFSLILESASTNQTSMYLCASSPVVLNQHFGDGTRLSIL.

The chain carries TRBV5-6 and TRBJ1-1, with D possibly TRBD1 on 5 matching bases. The germline V gene has CDR1 SGHDT and CDR2 YYEEEE. Between the trimmed V and J ends, which lost 5 bases and 9 bases, there was a span of 20 bases. CDR3 length: 14 residues. DNA of the CDR3: TGTGCCAGCAGTTTTCAGAGGGGAGCGGGACAAGCTTTCTTT. Protein sequence: CASSFQRGAGQAFF.

The gene calls are TRBV6-5 and TRBJ1-1; 9 bases are shared with TRBD1. J gave up 8 bases and V 5 bases, and 6 bases lay outside the gene matches. Germline V gene lookup returns CDR1 MNHEY and CDR2 SVGAGI. The length of the CDR3 is 13 residues. In DNA, the CDR3 is TGTGCCAGCAGTCTACAGGGGGCAGCCGAAGCTTTCTTT. Translating it yields CASSLQGAAEAFF.

The chain is built from TRBV20-1 and TRBJ1-1; D ambiguous. The germline V gene has CDR1 DFQATT and CDR2 SNEGSKA (reference sequence). CDR3 size: 11 residues. CDR3 sequence reads: CRWGSYSEAFF. CDR3 DNA: TGCAGATGGGGATCGTACTCTGAAGCTTTCTTT.

This chain uses TRBV20-1 with TRBJ2-1; TRBD2 matches 11 bases. Germline V lookup: CDR1 DFQATT, CDR2 SNEGSKA (reference sequence). This CDR3 has 16 amino acids. V shed 3 bases, J shed 6 bases, and the junction held 10 bases outside the gene matches. CDR3 nucleotides: TGCAGTGCTAGCGACCCGGTAGCGGGGGGGTTCAATGAGCAGTTCTTC. Its protein is CSASDPVAGGFNEQFF.

The chain combines TRBV20-1 with TRBJ1-5; D call uncertain. Germline V CDR1 and CDR2: DFQATT, SNEGSKA (reference sequence). The CDR3 has 16 residues. Trimming took off 5 bases at V and 0 bases at J, with 17 bases between the two ends. The CDR3 DNA reads TGCAGTGCTCGGGATCCAGGACCTTATAGCAATCAGCCCCAGCATTTT. Its translation is CSARDPGPYSNQPQHF.

This clonotype was counted once. The J gene is TRBJ2-7, the V gene TRBV29-1, with D tentatively TRBD1 (6 bases). The CDR3 is 12 residues long. With 6 bases removed from V and 1 base from J, the gap between germline ends came to 10 bases. Germline V gene data show CDR1 as SQVTM and CDR2 as ANQGSEA. The CDR3 nucleotides are TGCAGCGTCGCAGGGGCTTCCTACGAGCAGTACTTC. Residues: CSVAGASYEQYF.

The V call is TRBV6-2 or TRBV6-3, the J call TRBJ2-7; D ambiguous. This CDR3 is 14 amino acids long. Trimming removed 4 bases at V and 2 bases at J, with 12 bases between. Looked up from germline, CDR1 is MNHEY and CDR2 is SVGEGT. This chain's CDR3 is CASSLSQAAYEQYF. CDR3 in DNA: TGTGCCAGCAGTTTAAGCCAGGCGGCCTACGAGCAGTACTTC.

V usage is TRBV7-2 and J usage is TRBJ1-2, with D possibly being TRBD1 (5 bases). This CDR3 is 14 amino acids long. V was clipped by 6 bases and J by 9 bases, with 20 bases between them. Germline CDR1 reads SGHTA; CDR2 reads FQGNSA. The CDR3 coding sequence is TGTGCCAGCAGTGGGGACGGACGCCAATTGAGCTACACCTTC. Protein sequence: CASSGDGRQLSYTF.